The clone carrying this T cell receptor beta chain was seen a few times. TCRdb independently ran MiXCR on the 5' RACE reads; one entry per CDR3 protein. The data hold around 450,000 distinct CDR3 sequences, with 20% observed a single time. The record originates from a study of T-cell memory formation after mild COVID-19. This TCR came from an adult woman who had mild COVID-19 (a few samples of this study predate the infection). Cell type and time point are not known. Sequences were obtained from PBMCs or a T cell subset sorted from them (not recorded which).

CDR3 sequence: CASSLRAGTGGYEQYF. The DNA of the CDR3 is TGTGCCAGCAGCTTGAGAGCCGGGACAGGGGGCTACGAGCAGTACTTC. This chain uses TRBV5-6 with TRBJ2-7, with 11 bases that match TRBD1. Per germline, CDR1 SGHDT and CDR2 YYEEEE. After removal of 1 base from V and 3 bases from J, the junction contained 6 bases not matched to a gene. The length of the CDR3 is 16 residues.